The clone carrying this T cell receptor beta chain has ten or more counts. This sample is drawn from a study of kidney transplant recipient with SARS-CoV-2 infection. TCRdb re-analysed the reads in MiXCR, keeping a single row per CDR3 protein. The repertoire holds some 220,000 distinct CDR3 sequences, roughly 26% seen once, with roughly 7% in the top ten. This CDR3 is built from 17 residues. This chain uses TRBV8-2 with TRBJ2-6; the DNA was not compared with TRBD2, the D call given in the table. TRBV8-2 is labeled a pseudogene. The TCR originated in a young adult male patient who had COVID-19 and was a kidney transplant recipient. The graft donor may have given rise to some T cells. This sample comprised a blood sample, obtained at baseline and on approximately day 120 from a kidney transplant recipient. CDR3 coding DNA: TGTGGCAATTATTGGAGGATAACACAAAGTCGGGCCAACGTCCTGACTTTC. Translated: CGNYWRITQSRANVLTF.